A single sample is the source of the 16 T cell receptor beta chains below, sequenced in a study of control samples from healthy donors and cancer patients. Profiling relied on immunoSEQ multiplex PCR, and the TCRdb table lists in-frame clones only, not all of them. This table holds 100,000 or so clones, around 89% found once. Sequencing was performed on blood. The receptor set was obtained from a young man in good health.

Only one count was recorded for this clone. The V gene is TRBV27, the J gene TRBJ2-7; possible D gene TRBD2, 5 bases. The CDR3 sequence is 13 residues long. V dropped 6 bases and J dropped 2 bases, with 11 bases sitting between them. In germline, CDR1 is MNHEY, CDR2 SMNVEV (reference sequence). Written as DNA, the CDR3 is TGTGCCAGCAGAAAACTAGGACCCTACGAGCAGTACTTC. Encoded protein: CASRKLGPYEQYF.

The chain uses TRBV5-1 and TRBJ1-2; D remains ambiguous. CDR3 length: 13 amino acids. V dropped 6 bases and J dropped 4 bases, with 13 bases sitting between them. CDR1 and CDR2 from the germline V gene are SGHRS and YFSETQ. The CDR3 protein is CASTLDGSYGYTF. CDR3 nucleotide sequence: TGCGCCAGCACGCTCGACGGCAGCTATGGCTACACCTTC.

The V call is TRBV25-1, the J call TRBJ2-4; TRBD1 agrees at 7 bases. J was trimmed by 3 bases and V by 6 bases; bases with no gene match: 8. This CDR3 region has 15 residues. Germline CDR1 and CDR2: MGHDK and SYGVNS. The CDR3 DNA reads TGTGCCAGCAGAGGACAGGCTTTAGGCAAAAACATTCAGTACTTC. Protein sequence: CASRGQALGKNIQYF.

This sequence joins TRBV5-4 and TRBJ2-1; 15 nucleotides align to TRBD2. The CDR3 totals 17 residues. V was clipped by 5 bases and J by 7 bases; unmatched bases: 10. The germline gives CDR1 SGHNT, CDR2 YYREEE (reference sequence). The CDR3 sequence: CASSPAGLAGGLNEQFF. For the CDR3, the DNA is TGTGCCAGCAGTCCCGCTGGACTAGCGGGGGGGCTGAATGAGCAGTTCTTC.

The CDR3 reads CASSPPGLAGGQETQYF. The CDR3 DNA reads as TGTGCCAGCTCACCTCCCGGACTAGCGGGAGGCCAAGAGACCCAGTACTTC. The V gene is TRBV18, the J gene TRBJ2-5; 14 bases are a match to TRBD2. In germline, CDR1 is KGHSH, CDR2 LQKENI. The CDR3 length is 17 residues. Trimming removed 3 bases from V and 1 base from J; junction bases left unmatched: 4.

This chain connects TRBV6-2 or TRBV6-3 to TRBJ1-3; D is unresolved. CDR3 length: 14 residues. The V gene lost 5 bases and the J gene lost 0 bases, with 8 bases spanning the gap. Looked up from germline, CDR1 is MNHEY and CDR2 is SVGEGT. The chain's CDR3 is CASSQQYSGNTIYF. The CDR3 nucleotides read TGTGCCAGCAGTCAACAGTACTCTGGAAACACCATATATTTT.

This CDR3 is CASSAPGGPEQYF. CDR3 nucleotides: TGTGCCAGCAGCGCCCCGGGAGGACCTGAGCAGTACTTC. The genes are TRBV9 and TRBJ2-7, with 7 bases aligning to TRBD2. The CDR3 consists of 13 residues. Germline V gives CDR1 SGDLS, CDR2 YYNGEE. The V gene end was trimmed by 3 bases and the J gene end by 7 bases; junction bases not matched to a gene: 7.

J is TRBJ1-2 and V is TRBV20-1; D not certain. The CDR3 has 11 amino acids. Germline assignment: CDR1 DFQATT and CDR2 SNEGSKA (reference sequence). V was shortened by 6 bases and J by 4 bases, with 9 bases between the two germline ends. The chain's CDR3 is CSAGALYGYTF. DNA of the CDR3: TGCAGTGCCGGCGCGCTCTATGGCTACACCTTC.

This clone was seen once. The V and J genes are TRBV19 and TRBJ1-1; D is possibly TRBD1 (5 bases). The CDR3 loop spans 14 amino acids. The germline gives CDR1 LNHDA, CDR2 SQIVND (reference sequence). V lost 7 bases to trimming and J lost 4 bases, with 16 bases between them. The CDR3 region is CASTLLGARTEAFF. As DNA, the CDR3 is TGTGCCAGTACCCTCCTTGGGGCGCGCACTGAAGCTTTCTTT.

This chain connects TRBV5-1 to TRBJ1-1; TRBD1 matches 7 bases. Germline V gene data show CDR1 as SGHRS and CDR2 as YFSETQ. There are 16 residues in the CDR3. J gave up 1 base and V 6 bases, and 12 bases lay outside the gene matches. CDR3: CASMQIPGQWNTEAFF. The CDR3 DNA sequence: TGCGCCAGCATGCAAATCCCGGGACAGTGGAACACTGAAGCTTTCTTT.

The chain uses TRBV5-5 and TRBJ1-5; tentative D call: TRBD1 (6 bases). CDR3 length: 14 amino acids. Germline V gives CDR1 SGHKS, CDR2 YYEKEE (reference sequence). The germline V and J ends were trimmed by 4 bases and 3 bases, with 11 bases remaining between them. Here the CDR3 reads CASSIQGFNQPQHF. CDR3 in DNA: TGTGCCAGCAGCATACAGGGTTTCAATCAGCCCCAGCATTTT.

The rearrangement joins TRBV7-2 to TRBJ2-6, with a possible D match to TRBD2 (5 bases). Germline V gene data show CDR1 as SGHTA and CDR2 as FQGNSA. The CDR3 runs 14 residues. Trimming shortened V by 8 bases and J by 0 bases, and 8 bases separated the two germline ends. The CDR3, as DNA: TGTGCCAGCGGCACTAGCTCTGGGGCCAACGTCCTGACTTTC. It is translated as CASGTSSGANVLTF.

The chain combines TRBV3-1 (or the pseudogene TRBV3-2) with TRBJ2-3, with D perhaps matching TRBD2 (7 bases). Germline V gene sequence: CDR1 LGHDT, CDR2 YNNKEL (reference sequence). CDR3 length: 16 amino acids. Trimming took off 1 base at V and 2 bases at J, with 13 bases between the two ends. The CDR3 reads CASSQVIGGHTDTQYF. The CDR3 bases are TGTGCCAGCAGCCAAGTGATCGGGGGGCACACAGATACGCAGTATTTT.

V and J are TRBV21-1 and TRBJ2-7. TRBV21-1 is given as a pseudogene. The CDR3 spans 14 residues. CDR3 sequence reads: CASSGSGPSYEQYF. CDR3 DNA: TGTGCCAGCAGCGGTTCCGGGCCAAGCTACGAGCAGTACTTC.

J is TRBJ1-1 and V is TRBV19, with 7 positions matching TRBD1. Trimming cost V 5 bases and J 0 bases; bases outside gene matches: 0. This CDR3 has 13 amino acids. Germline V gene sequence: CDR1 LNHDA, CDR2 SQIVND (reference sequence). CDR3 coding DNA: TGTGCCAGTAGTGGGACAGTGAACACTGAAGCTTTCTTT. Its protein is CASSGTVNTEAFF.

The chain uses TRBV11-3 and TRBJ2-2; D might be TRBD1 (5 bases). Germline CDR1 is SGHNT and CDR2 is YENEEA. The CDR3 is 13 amino acids. The V and J ends lost 4 bases and 5 bases respectively, with 8 bases between them. This CDR3 is CASSSDRTGELFF. The CDR3 DNA follows: TGTGCCAGCAGCTCAGACAGAACCGGGGAGCTGTTTTTT.